One sample yielded the 31 T cell receptor beta chains listed below, sequenced in a study of shared clonotypes between healthy human individuals (TCRdb year 2020). The library was prepared using the immunoSEQ multiplex PCR assay. TCRdb re-hosts the immuneACCESS table, in-frame sequences only. Its copies lack some clones; in the studies checked, an unresolved V gene accounts for under half of them, and the cause for the rest is not known. The sample table holds about 1.5 million clones, of which 95% to 99% were seen once. The top ten hold roughly 0.45% of the sample. The sample taken for sequencing was naive CD4+ T cells sorted from blood. What the cell subset or site label conveys for this sample: CD45RA+ positively selected. Receptors were obtained from a man under 40 in good health.

This clone was found once. This chain connects TRBV10-3 to TRBJ2-2; the match to TRBD2 covers 11 bases. V lost 10 bases, J lost 1 base, and 8 bases stayed unmatched. Germline CDR1 and CDR2: ENHRY and SYGVKD. The length of the CDR3 is 16 residues. The CDR3 loop is CATTTGTSGNTGELFF. CDR3 coding DNA: TGTGCCACCACTACCGGGACTAGCGGGAACACCGGGGAGCTGTTTTTT.

This chain uses TRBV11-1 with TRBJ2-1, with D maybe TRBD1 (6 bases). Trimming pared 5 bases from V and 4 bases from J, leaving 18 bases between. The CDR3 is made up of 16 amino acids. The germline V gene encodes CDR1 SGHAT and CDR2 FQDESV (reference sequence). The CDR3 reads CASSLETGTIYNEQFF. The CDR3 coding sequence is TGTGCCAGCAGCCTAGAAACCGGGACAATTTACAATGAGCAGTTCTTC.

This chain connects TRBV19 to TRBJ2-3; no clear D. CDR1 is LNHDA and CDR2 is SQIVND in the germline V gene (reference sequence). The CDR3 loop spans 12 amino acids. V shed 1 base and J shed 3 bases, with 2 bases lying between them. The CDR3 protein is CASSIATDTQYF. CDR3 coding DNA: TGTGCCAGTAGTATAGCTACAGATACGCAGTATTTT.

V gene TRBV7-3 combines with J gene TRBJ2-2; 9 bases align to TRBD1. V shed 5 bases, J shed 5 bases, and the junction held 6 bases outside the gene matches. This CDR3 is 15 amino acids long. From germline, CDR1 is SGHTA and CDR2 FQGTGA. The CDR3 is CASSRGQGWTGELFF. The CDR3 nucleotides read TGTGCCAGCAGCCGGGGACAGGGATGGACCGGGGAGCTGTTTTTT.

DNA for the CDR3: TGTGCCAGCAGTTACGGGACACTTTACAATGAGCAGTTCTTC. It codes for CASSYGTLYNEQFF. The J gene is TRBJ2-1, the V gene TRBV28; a possible D gene is TRBD1 (6 bases). V was clipped by 4 bases and J by 4 bases, with 11 bases between them. From germline, CDR1 is MDHEN and CDR2 SYDVKM. The CDR3 runs 14 residues.

V usage is TRBV5-1 and J usage is TRBJ2-2; 15 bases match TRBD2. Germline V gives CDR1 SGHRS, CDR2 YFSETQ. This CDR3 spans 18 amino acids. V was clipped by 2 bases and J by 0 bases; unmatched bases: 2. This CDR3 is CASSLGLAGGPNTGELFF. For the CDR3, the DNA is TGCGCCAGCAGCTTAGGACTAGCGGGAGGGCCGAACACCGGGGAGCTGTTTTTT. Drawing the rest from reference TRBV5-1 and TRBJ2-2, the complete variable domain is KAGVTQTPRYLIKTRGQQVTLSCSPISGHRSVSWYQQTPGQGLQFLFEYFSETQRNKGNFPGRFSGRQFSNSRSEMNVSTLELGDSALYLCASSLGLAGGPNTGELFFGEGSRLTVL.

The J gene is TRBJ1-2, the V gene TRBV28; D not certain. Germline values: CDR1 MDHEN, CDR2 SYDVKM. Trimming removed 6 bases at V and 3 bases at J, with 20 bases between. The CDR3 is 16 amino acids. The CDR3 here is CASSNPLGGGDYGYTF. Written as DNA, the CDR3 is TGTGCCAGCAGCAACCCGCTCGGAGGTGGGGACTATGGCTACACCTTC.

The chain couples TRBV2 to TRBJ1-5; TRBD1 matches 7 bases. The CDR3 length is 15 residues. Germline V CDR1 and CDR2: SNHLY, FYNNEI. V lost 5 bases to trimming and J lost 3 bases; unmatched junction nucleotides: 7. The chain's CDR3 is CASSTGAGHNQPQHF. The CDR3 DNA sequence: TGTGCCAGCAGTACAGGGGCAGGCCACAATCAGCCCCAGCATTTT.

V and J are TRBV27 and TRBJ2-1, with 9 bases aligning to TRBD2. Looked up from germline, CDR1 is MNHEY and CDR2 is SMNVEV (reference sequence). CDR3 length: 16 residues. After removal of 4 bases from V and 4 bases from J, the junction contained 8 bases not matched to a gene. CDR3: CASSSNRGGVYNEQFF. In DNA, the CDR3 is TGTGCCAGCAGTTCTAACCGCGGGGGGGTTTACAATGAGCAGTTCTTC.

This chain links TRBV6-1 with TRBJ2-1; D might be TRBD2 (6 bases). The V end was cut by 9 bases, the J end by 2 bases, with 17 bases between. The CDR3 is 15 residues long. CDR1 MNHNS and CDR2 SASEGT come from the germline V gene. The CDR3 DNA follows: TGTGCCAGTCGGGACTCCCTCCTAGCCTACAATGAGCAGTTCTTC. Translation gives CASRDSLLAYNEQFF.

This chain joins TRBV5-1 and TRBJ2-2; D is possibly TRBD2 (6 bases). The CDR3 loop spans 15 amino acids. Germline CDR1 reads SGHRS; CDR2 reads YFSETQ. V was trimmed by 0 bases and J by 3 bases, leaving 9 bases between them. In DNA form, the CDR3 reads TGCGCCAGCAGCTTGGTAGCGGACGACACCGGGGAGCTGTTTTTT. This codes for CASSLVADDTGELFF.

This clone is a singleton in its sample. This CDR3 is also generated by other DNA sequences in the sample. The DNA for the CDR3 is TGTGCCAGCAGCTTAGACAGCCAAGAGACCCAGTACTTC. Protein: CASSLDSQETQYF. The chain links TRBV11-3 to TRBJ2-5; D is undetermined. CDR1 and CDR2 from the germline V gene are SGHNT and YENEEA. The CDR3 totals 13 residues. V dropped 0 bases and J dropped 1 base, with 3 bases sitting between them.

The chain is built from TRBV27 and TRBJ2-7, with a tentative D call TRBD1 (6 bases). Trimming took 8 bases from V and 4 from J, leaving 15 bases between them. Germline assignment: CDR1 MNHEY and CDR2 SMNVEV (reference sequence). The CDR3 has 13 residues. This CDR3 is CASRSQGGYEQYF. CDR3 DNA sequence: TGTGCCAGCCGGTCACAGGGCGGGTACGAGCAGTACTTC.

This clone has just one count. V and J are TRBV25-1 and TRBJ2-5; 8 bases are a match to TRBD2. The junction had 8 bases not matched to a gene; V was cut back by 4 bases and J by 1 base. The length of the CDR3 is 16 residues. The germline V gene encodes CDR1 MGHDK and CDR2 SYGVNS. DNA of the CDR3: TGTGCCAGCAGTGCCGATTTTAGCGGGATCCAAGAGACCCAGTACTTC. Protein: CASSADFSGIQETQYF.

This rearrangement joins TRBV10-3 to TRBJ1-2, with 9 bases aligning to TRBD1. The ends lost 5 bases at V and 4 bases at J; junction bases unmatched: 5. Germline CDR1 is ENHRY and CDR2 is SYGVKD. This CDR3 has 14 amino acids. CDR3 residues: CAISSQGAGYGYTF. The DNA of the CDR3 is TGTGCCATCAGTTCACAGGGGGCCGGCTATGGCTACACCTTC.

The CDR3 nucleotides read TGTGCCAGCAGCTTAAGCTCTCTGGAGACCCAGTACTTC. Translation: CASSLSSLETQYF. The rearrangement joins TRBV7-8 to TRBJ2-5; no clear D. CDR3 length: 13 amino acids. CDR1 and CDR2 (germline): SGHVS, FQNEAQ. V was cut by 2 bases and J by 5 bases, with 9 bases left in between.

A word on this clone: In the same sample, other DNA sequences code for this CDR3. The chain joins TRBV28 to TRBJ2-7; 7 nucleotides line up with TRBD2. Germline CDR1 MDHEN, CDR2 SYDVKM. V shed 3 bases, J shed 4 bases, and the junction held 6 bases outside the gene matches. The length of the CDR3 is 14 residues. The CDR3 sequence is CASSLGGSSYEQYF. Here the CDR3 DNA reads TGTGCCAGCAGTTTGGGCGGGAGCTCGTACGAGCAGTACTTC.

The V call is TRBV28, the J call TRBJ2-3; D tentatively reads TRBD1 or TRBD2 (5 bases each). Germline values: CDR1 MDHEN, CDR2 SYDVKM. V was pared by 7 bases and J by 3 bases, with 14 bases between. The CDR3 contains 14 residues. In DNA, the CDR3 is TGTGCCAGCACCGGGACCCCCCGGACAGATACGCAGTATTTT. Residues: CASTGTPRTDTQYF.

The chain links TRBV9 to TRBJ2-3; 12 bases fit TRBD2. V lost 4 bases and J lost 2; bases outside the gene matches: 8. Germline V gives CDR1 SGDLS, CDR2 YYNGEE. The CDR3 totals 17 residues. This chain's CDR3 is CASSPRTSGTPTDTQYF. CDR3 coding DNA: TGTGCCAGCAGCCCCCGGACTAGCGGGACACCCACAGATACGCAGTATTTT.

The chain combines TRBV4-3 with TRBJ2-3, with D tentatively TRBD2 (6 bases). CDR1 is LGHNA, CDR2 YSLEER, per germline. Trimming took off 4 bases at V and 6 bases at J, with 20 bases between the two ends. CDR3 length: 16 residues. CDR3 in amino acids: CASSLLVTGGTDTQYF. Here the CDR3 DNA reads TGCGCCAGCAGCCTCCTCGTCACAGGAGGGACCGATACGCAGTATTTT.

This clone was found once. The chain combines TRBV7-9 with TRBJ2-5, with D perhaps being TRBD1 or TRBD2 (5 bases each). This CDR3 is 14 amino acids long. V lost 5 bases and J lost 5, with 15 bases in between. Germline-derived CDR1 and CDR2 are SEHNR and FQNEAQ (reference sequence). The CDR3 bases are TGTGCCAGCAGCCCCGGGACCTCCAGCGAGACCCAGTACTTC. Residues: CASSPGTSSETQYF. The full variable domain, in which reference TRBV7-9 and TRBJ2-5 provide the parts outside the CDR3, is DTGVSQNPRHKITKRGQNVTFRCDPISEHNRLYWYRQTLGQGPEFLTYFQNEAQLEKSRLLSDRFSAERPKGSFSTLEIQRTEQGDSAMYLCASSPGTSSETQYFGPGTRLLVL.

The J gene is TRBJ1-5, the V gene TRBV11-2, with D uncertain. Germline V gene sequence: CDR1 SGHAT, CDR2 FQNNGV. CDR3 size: 17 residues. Between the trimmed V and J ends, which lost 2 bases and 0 bases, there was a span of 14 bases. CDR3 DNA sequence: TGTGCCAGCAGCTTATCGTCCAACCGGGATAGCAATCAGCCCCAGCATTTT. This translates into CASSLSSNRDSNQPQHF.

The V gene is TRBV5-5, the J gene TRBJ1-2; TRBD1 matches 7 bases. Trimming at V came to 6 bases and at J to 2 bases, leaving 4 bases not matched to a gene. The CDR3 runs to 13 residues. CDR1 SGHKS and CDR2 YYEKEE come from the germline V gene (reference sequence). CDR3 nucleotides: TGTGCCAGCAAGGTGACAGGGAACTATGGCTACACCTTC. Translation: CASKVTGNYGYTF.

The rearrangement uses TRBV25-1 and TRBJ2-1, with D perhaps TRBD1 (6 bases). The CDR3 spans 14 residues. The germline V gene encodes CDR1 MGHDK and CDR2 SYGVNS. Trimming removed 4 bases at V and 14 bases at J, with 21 bases between. CDR3 loop: CASSGSLGQSDEFF. The DNA of the CDR3 is TGTGCCAGCAGTGGTAGTCTCGGACAGTCCGACGAGTTCTTC.

The J gene is TRBJ2-7, the V gene TRBV5-1, with D tentatively TRBD2 (6 bases). With 0 bases removed from V and 8 bases from J, the gap between germline ends came to 18 bases. Per the germline V gene, CDR1 is SGHRS and CDR2 is YFSETQ. The CDR3 spans 15 residues. The CDR3 protein is CASSLGGRLDSQQYF. For the CDR3, the DNA is TGCGCCAGCAGCTTGGGGGGGAGACTAGATTCCCAGCAGTACTTC.

The rearrangement uses TRBV5-1 and TRBJ2-2; D unclear. CDR3 length equals 14 residues. The V end was cut by 1 base, the J end by 0 bases, with 4 bases between. Per germline, CDR1 SGHRS and CDR2 YFSETQ. In DNA form, the CDR3 reads TGCGCCAGCAGCTTGTATCCGAACACCGGGGAGCTGTTTTTT. Protein sequence: CASSLYPNTGELFF.

The chain couples TRBV19 to TRBJ2-2; 7 positions agree with TRBD2. V lost 4 bases and J lost 1; bases outside the gene matches: 6. The CDR3 is made up of 16 amino acids. The germline gives CDR1 LNHDA, CDR2 SQIVND (reference sequence). In DNA, the CDR3 is TGTGCCAGTAGTAAGCTAGCGGTCTTGAACACCGGGGAGCTGTTTTTT. It yields the protein CASSKLAVLNTGELFF.

The CDR3, as DNA: TGTGCCAGCAGCTTAGGGTATCAAACCCTTAATGAAAAACTGTTTTTT. It translates to CASSLGYQTLNEKLFF. The rearrangement uses TRBV11-2 and TRBJ1-4; D gene uncertain. From germline, CDR1 is SGHAT and CDR2 FQNNGV. V gave up 1 base and J gave up 4 bases, with 13 bases separating them. This CDR3 is 16 amino acids long. Looking up the rest from reference TRBV11-2 and TRBJ1-4 gives the full variable domain: EAGVAQSPRYKIIEKRQSVAFWCNPISGHATLYWYQQILGQGPKLLIQFQNNGVVDDSQLPKDRFSAERLKGVDSTLKIQPAKLEDSAVYLCASSLGYQTLNEKLFFGSGTQLSVL.

The chain is built from TRBV21-1 and TRBJ2-7; TRBD1, the D gene given by the table, was not confirmed from the DNA. TRBV21-1 has pseudogene status. This CDR3 region has 15 residues. The CDR3 DNA reads TGTGCCAGCACCCTGGACAGACCCTACTCCTACGAGCAGTACTTC. It codes for CASTLDRPYSYEQYF.

With respect to this clone: Other DNA sequences in this specimen translate into the identical CDR3. This sequence joins TRBV7-6 and TRBJ1-4; no definite D call. CDR3 length: 14 amino acids. Germline CDR1 is SGHVS and CDR2 is FNYEAQ. V lost 1 base, J lost 0 bases, and 3 bases lay in between. DNA of the CDR3: TGTGCCAGCAGCTTAGGCGCAACTAATGAAAAACTGTTTTTT. This sequence encodes CASSLGATNEKLFF. The entire variable domain, with the rest obtained from reference TRBV7-6 and TRBJ1-4, is as follows: GAGVSQSPRYKVTKRGQDVALRCDPISGHVSLYWYRQALGQGPEFLTYFNYEAQQDKSGLPNDRFSAERPEGSISTLTIQRTEQRDSAMYRCASSLGATNEKLFFGSGTQLSVL.

V usage is TRBV2 and J usage is TRBJ2-7; D is perhaps TRBD1 (5 bases). The CDR3 covers 17 residues. The V gene's germline CDR1 is SNHLY and CDR2 FYNNEI. The V and J ends lost 3 bases and 5 bases respectively, with 23 bases between them. The CDR3 protein is CASSEPVAVYQGHEQYF. CDR3 bases: TGTGCCAGCAGTGAGCCCGTTGCTGTCTACCAGGGCCACGAGCAGTACTTC.